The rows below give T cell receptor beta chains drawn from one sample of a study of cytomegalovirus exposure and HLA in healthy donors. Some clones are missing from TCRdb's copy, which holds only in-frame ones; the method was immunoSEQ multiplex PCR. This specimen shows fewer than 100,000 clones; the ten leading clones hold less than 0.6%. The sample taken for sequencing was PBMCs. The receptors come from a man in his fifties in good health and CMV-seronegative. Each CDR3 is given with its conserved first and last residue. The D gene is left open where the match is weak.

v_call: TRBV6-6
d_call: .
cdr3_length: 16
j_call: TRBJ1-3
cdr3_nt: TGTGCCAGCAGGCGACAAGACCCGAGCTCTGGAAACACCATATATTTT
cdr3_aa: CASRRQDPSSGNTIYF

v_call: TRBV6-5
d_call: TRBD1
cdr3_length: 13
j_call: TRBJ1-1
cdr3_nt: TGTGCCAGCAGCGTAGCCCGGGACAGGGGATCTTTCTTT
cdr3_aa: CASSVARDRGSFF

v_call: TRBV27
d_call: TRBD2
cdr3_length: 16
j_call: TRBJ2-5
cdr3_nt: TGTGCCAGCAGTTTACGGCTAGCGGGGGGGCAAGAGACCCAGTACTTC
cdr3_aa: CASSLRLAGGQETQYF

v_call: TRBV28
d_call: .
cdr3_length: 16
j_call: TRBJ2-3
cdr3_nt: TGTGCCAGCAGTTCCGGGGCCTCGGGGGACACAGATACGCAGTATTTT
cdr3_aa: CASSSGASGDTDTQYF

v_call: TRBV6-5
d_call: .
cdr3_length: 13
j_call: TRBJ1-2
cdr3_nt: TGTGCCAGCAGTCATGACAGGCGCTATGGCTACACCTTC
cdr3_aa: CASSHDRRYGYTF

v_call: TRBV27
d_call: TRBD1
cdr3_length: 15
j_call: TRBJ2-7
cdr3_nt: TGTGCCAGCAGTTTTTCCGCCGGGACAGCCTACGAGCAGTACTTC
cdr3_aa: CASSFSAGTAYEQYF

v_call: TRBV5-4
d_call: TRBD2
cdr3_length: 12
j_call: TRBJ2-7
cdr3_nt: TGTGCCAGCAATGCGGGGGGTTACGAGCAGTACTTC
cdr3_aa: CASNAGGYEQYF

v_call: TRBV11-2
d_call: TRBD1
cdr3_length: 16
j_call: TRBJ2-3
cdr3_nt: TGTGCCAGCAGCTTAACCGGGACAGGGGGAGCAGATACGCAGTATTTT
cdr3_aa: CASSLTGTGGADTQYF

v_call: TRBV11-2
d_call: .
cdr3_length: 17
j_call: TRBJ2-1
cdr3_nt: TGTGCCAGCAGACCGAACACTAACACCTACTCCTACAATGAGCAGTTCTTC
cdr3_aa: CASRPNTNTYSYNEQFF

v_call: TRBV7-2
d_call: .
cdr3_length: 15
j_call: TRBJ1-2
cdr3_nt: TGTGCCAGCAGCCGGACAGCGCAAGCTAACTATGGCTACACCTTC
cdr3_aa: CASSRTAQANYGYTF

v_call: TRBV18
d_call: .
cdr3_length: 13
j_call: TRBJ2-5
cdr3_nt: TGTGCCAGCTCACCATCCAGGGAAGAGACCCAGTACTTC
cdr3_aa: CASSPSREETQYF

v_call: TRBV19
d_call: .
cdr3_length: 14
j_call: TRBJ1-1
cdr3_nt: TGTGCCCGTATGAGAACAGGGATGAACACTGAAGCTTTCTTT
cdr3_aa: CARMRTGMNTEAFF

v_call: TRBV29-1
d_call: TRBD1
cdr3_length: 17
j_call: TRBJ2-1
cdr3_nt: TGCAGCGTTGATATCGCTTTTTGGGACAGATCCTACAATGAGCAGTTCTTC
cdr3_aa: CSVDIAFWDRSYNEQFF

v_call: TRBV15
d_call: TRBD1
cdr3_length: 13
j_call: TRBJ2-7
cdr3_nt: TGTGCCACCAGTCGGCCAGGGGGCTACGAGCAGTACTTC
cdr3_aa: CATSRPGGYEQYF

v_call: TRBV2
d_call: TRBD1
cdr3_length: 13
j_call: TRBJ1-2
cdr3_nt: TGTGCCATGCCGGACAGGGCATCGCATGGCTACACCTTC
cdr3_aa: CAMPDRASHGYTF

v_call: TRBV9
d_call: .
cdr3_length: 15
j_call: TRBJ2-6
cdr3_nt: TGTGCCAGCAGATCACAGGGCTCTGGGGCCAACGTCCTGACTTTC
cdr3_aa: CASRSQGSGANVLTF

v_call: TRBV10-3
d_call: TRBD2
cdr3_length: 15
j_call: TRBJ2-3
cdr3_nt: TGTGCCATCAGGGTAGCGGGGGGGAGCACAGATACGCAGTATTTT
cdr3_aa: CAIRVAGGSTDTQYF

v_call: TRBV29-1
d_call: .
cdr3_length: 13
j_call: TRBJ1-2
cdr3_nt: TGCAGCGTTGAATGGGGAGAAGGCTATGGCTACACCTTC
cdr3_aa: CSVEWGEGYGYTF

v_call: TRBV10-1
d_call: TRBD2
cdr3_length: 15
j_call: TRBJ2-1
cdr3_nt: TGCGCCAGCAGTAGGGAAGCGGGGGTCGGGAATGAGCAGTTCTTC
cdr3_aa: CASSREAGVGNEQFF

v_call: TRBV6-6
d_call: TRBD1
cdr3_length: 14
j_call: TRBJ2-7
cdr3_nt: TGTGCCAGCAGTTCCGGACAGGTCTCCTACGAGCAGTACTTC
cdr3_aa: CASSSGQVSYEQYF

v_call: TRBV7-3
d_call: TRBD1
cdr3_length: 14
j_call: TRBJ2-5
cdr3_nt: TGTGCCAGCAGCCCCGGGACAGTCCAAGAGACCCAGTACTTC
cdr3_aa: CASSPGTVQETQYF

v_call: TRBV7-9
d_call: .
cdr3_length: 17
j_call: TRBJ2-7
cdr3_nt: TGTGCCAGCAGCTTAGATCGTAAGGCAGGGGATCCCTACGAGCAGTACTTC
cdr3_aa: CASSLDRKAGDPYEQYF

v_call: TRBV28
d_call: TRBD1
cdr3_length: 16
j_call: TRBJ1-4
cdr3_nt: TGTGCCAGCAGTTTAGCCGGGACAGCCAATAATGAAAAACTGTTTTTT
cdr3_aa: CASSLAGTANNEKLFF

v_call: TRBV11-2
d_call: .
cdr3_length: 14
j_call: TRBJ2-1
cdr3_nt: TGTGCCAGCAGCCCACGACAGGCTTACAATGAGCAGTTCTTC
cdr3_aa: CASSPRQAYNEQFF

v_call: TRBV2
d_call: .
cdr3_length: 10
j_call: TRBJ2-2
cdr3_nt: TGTGCCAGCCTTGCCGGGGAGCTGTTTTTT
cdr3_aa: CASLAGELFF

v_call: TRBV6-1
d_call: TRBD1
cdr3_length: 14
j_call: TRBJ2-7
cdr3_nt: TGTGCCAGCAGGATGGGACAGGGGGTCTACGAGCAGTACTTC
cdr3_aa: CASRMGQGVYEQYF

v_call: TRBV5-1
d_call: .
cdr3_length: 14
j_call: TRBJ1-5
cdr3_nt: TGCGCCAGCAGTAGAATGGGAGGTGGGCAGCCCCAGCATTTT
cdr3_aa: CASSRMGGGQPQHF

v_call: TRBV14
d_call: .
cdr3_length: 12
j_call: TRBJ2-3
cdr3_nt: TGTGCCAGCAGCCCCTTTCTAGATACGCAGTATTTT
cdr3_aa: CASSPFLDTQYF

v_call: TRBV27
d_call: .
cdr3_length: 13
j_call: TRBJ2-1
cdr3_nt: TGTGCCAGCAGTCACGGGGTTGAGAATGAGCAGTTCTTC
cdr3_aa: CASSHGVENEQFF

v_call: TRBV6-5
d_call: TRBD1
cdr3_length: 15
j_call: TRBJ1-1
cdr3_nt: TGTGCCAGCAGTTACTCGACAGGGGGGGGAACTGAAGCTTTCTTT
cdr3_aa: CASSYSTGGGTEAFF

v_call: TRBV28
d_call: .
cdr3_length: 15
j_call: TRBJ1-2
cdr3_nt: TGTGCCAGCAGTCCCCCGGGGTCGTTTAGCTATGGCTACACCTTC
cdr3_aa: CASSPPGSFSYGYTF

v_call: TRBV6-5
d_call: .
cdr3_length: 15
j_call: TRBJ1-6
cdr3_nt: TGTGCCAGCAGTTACTGGGGCCCGGGTAATTCACCCCTCCACTTT
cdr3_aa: CASSYWGPGNSPLHF

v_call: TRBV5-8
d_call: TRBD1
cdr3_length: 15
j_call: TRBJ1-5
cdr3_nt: TGTGCCAGCAGCCGAATTACAGGGGTCGGACAGCCCCAGCATTTT
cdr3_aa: CASSRITGVGQPQHF

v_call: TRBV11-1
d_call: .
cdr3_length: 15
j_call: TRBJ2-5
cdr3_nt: TGTGCCAGCAGCCCGTCCCCAGGGGCCTGGGAGACCCAGTACTTC
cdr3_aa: CASSPSPGAWETQYF

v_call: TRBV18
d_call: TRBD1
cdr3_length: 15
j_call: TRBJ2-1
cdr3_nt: TGTGCCAGCTCACCGGGACAGGGGGCCTACAATGAGCAGTTCTTC
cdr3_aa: CASSPGQGAYNEQFF

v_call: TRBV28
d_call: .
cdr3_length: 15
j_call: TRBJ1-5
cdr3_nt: TGTGCCAGCAGTTTTTTACAGGGAGCCAATCAGCCCCAGCATTTT
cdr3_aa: CASSFLQGANQPQHF

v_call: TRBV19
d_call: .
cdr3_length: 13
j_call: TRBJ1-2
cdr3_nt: TGTGCCAGTACCTTCGTAGCTAACTATGGCTACACCTTC
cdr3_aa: CASTFVANYGYTF

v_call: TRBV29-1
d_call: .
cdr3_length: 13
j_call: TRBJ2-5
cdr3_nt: TGCAGCGTTGAAGCCCCATTCCAAGAGACCCAGTACTTC
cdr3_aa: CSVEAPFQETQYF

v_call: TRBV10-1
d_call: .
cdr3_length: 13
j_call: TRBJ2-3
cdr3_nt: TGCGCCAGACAGTGGGTCCACACAGATACGCAGTATTTT
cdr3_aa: CARQWVHTDTQYF

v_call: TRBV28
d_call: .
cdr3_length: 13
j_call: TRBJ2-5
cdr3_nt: TGTGCCAGCAGTTTATCCAGGTCAGGGACCCAGTACTTC
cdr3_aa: CASSLSRSGTQYF

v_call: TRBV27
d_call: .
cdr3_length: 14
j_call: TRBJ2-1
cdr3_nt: TGTGCCAGCAGGAGGACAGTCTCCTACAATGAGCAGTTCTTC
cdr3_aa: CASRRTVSYNEQFF

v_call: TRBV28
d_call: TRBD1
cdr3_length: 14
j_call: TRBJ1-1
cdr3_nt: TGTGCCAGCAGTCCGTGGACAGGGAACACTGAAGCTTTCTTT
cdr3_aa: CASSPWTGNTEAFF